This T cell receptor (beta chain) was identified during a study of blood T cell repertoires in COVID-19. Study-level information: Samples came from the United States, Italy and Spain, spanning acute and convalescent COVID-19.

Enrolled through a virtual design, the participants were between roughly 18 and 95 years of age and came from 24 US areas. Researchers sorted participants into cohorts using their self-reported clinical history. Donors in Cohort 3 counted as recovered after two negative PCRs, clearance, or symptom resolution. Assay used: immunoSEQ multiplex PCR; TCRdb lists only in-frame clones, some missing. The sample includes 250,000 or so clones, about nine tenths of them seen just once. This clone came up once. Germline assignment: CDR1 LGHDT and CDR2 YNNKEL (reference sequence). The CDR3 spans 16 residues. The trim removed 1 base at V and 2 bases at J, leaving 8 bases unmatched.

The origin of this receptor is a man aged 40-50 years who had recovered from COVID-19. Material: PBMCs or T cells enriched from blood (not recorded which). The chain carries TRBV3-1 (or the pseudogene TRBV3-2) and TRBJ2-7; 7 nucleotides match TRBD1. As DNA, the CDR3 is TGTGCCAGCAGCCAAGCAGGACAGGCGCCCACCTACGAGCAGTACTTC. Translated: CASSQAGQAPTYEQYF.